The present entry profiles one T cell receptor beta chain with its context. CDR3 length: 17 amino acids. Germline V CDR1 and CDR2: GTSNPN, SVGIG (reference sequence). Trimming shortened V by 0 bases and J by 0 bases, and 12 bases separated the two germline ends. This record belongs to a study of blood T cell repertoires in COVID-19. Study summary: PBMCs, B-cell-depleted T cells, or T cells were the source of the cDNA or gDNA that made up the material.

Membership in each cohort depended on participant-reported clinical history. Two consecutive negative NP/OP PCR tests, clearance, or resolved symptoms defined Cohort 3 recovery. The data were produced by immunoSEQ multiplex PCR, yet TCRdb's version contains in-frame clones alone and is incomplete. The table has about 320,000 clones, around 90% seen once. The chain joins TRBV30 to TRBJ1-6; unclear D gene. The sample consisted of PBMCs or T cells enriched from blood (not recorded which). The TCR was taken from a man between 60 and 75 years old who had recovered from COVID-19. The CDR3 reads CAWSVWTGSSYNSPLHF. CDR3 bases: TGTGCCTGGAGTGTATGGACGGGAAGCTCCTATAATTCACCCCTCCACTTT.